This TCR beta chain was recovered during a study of monozygotic twins with inflammatory bowel disease. A note on this clonotype: Its antigen is still unknown.

Study observations and caveats: Fewer shared clonotypes with others were found in IBD patients than in healthy twins, especially with disease activity.

An amount of 3500 ng of total RNA was used for each TCR library. cDNA was produced in eight separate reactions per sample. No DNA is given; TCRdb re-called the 5' RACE reads and lists each CDR3 protein once. The repertoire table contains approximately 330,000 distinct CDR3 sequences. Unfractionated whole blood yielded total RNA, and T cells were not sorted. Germline V gene lookup returns CDR1 SNHLY and CDR2 FYNNEI. This CDR3 region has 14 residues. V and J are TRBV2 and TRBJ1-1. The source is a human donor with ulcerative colitis or Crohn's disease, or a healthy co-twin of an affected twin (not recorded which). The material sequenced was blood. CDR3 in amino acids: CASSVGSRNTEAFF.